This TCR beta chain derives from a study of blood T cell repertoires in COVID-19. The wider study: Researchers got acute and convalescent COVID-19 samples from the United States, Italy and Spain. Sources were T cells, B-cell-depleted T cells, or PBMCs; the material itself was cDNA or gDNA.

Original analysis: Counts of nucleated cells, estimated from reference gene primer amplification, were obtained. TCRdb's copy holds only in-frame clones and misses some; the assay was immunoSEQ multiplex PCR. The V and J calls and clone size were taken over from that table, and D and trimming were inferred from the DNA. The sample has 25,000 to 30,000 clones; 81% are singletons. This CDR3 has 14 amino acids. Trimming at V came to 8 bases and at J to 0 bases, leaving 4 bases not matched to a gene. CDR1 and CDR2 (germline): MNHEY, SMNVEV (reference sequence). Sequences were obtained from peripheral blood. The TCR sequence derives from a woman aged 60 to 75 with acute or convalescent COVID-19. The rearrangement links TRBV27 to TRBJ1-3, with 7 bases lining up with TRBD1. For the CDR3, the DNA is TGTGCCAGCTGGGGGACAGTCTCTGGAAACACCATATATTTT. Encoded protein: CASWGTVSGNTIYF.